A selection of T cell receptor beta chains follows, all from one sample in a study of vaccination and CD4 T cells after COVID-19. TCRdb itself ran the PCR reads through MiXCR, one entry per CDR3 protein. This table has approximately 12,000 distinct CDR3 sequences, approximately 52% appearing once. Antigens of these TCRs are unknown. The sequenced sample consisted of CD4+ T cells from blood, cultured in vitro. The origin of the receptors is a human donor who had recovered from COVID-19. Both conserved end residues are part of each CDR3.

V gene	J gene	CDR3 protein
TRBV5-4	TRBJ1-1	CASSPPGTGLRTEAFF
TRBV11-2	TRBJ2-7	CASSFGQGGPYEQYF
TRBV7-9	TRBJ2-7	CASSFPPGQGNHEQYF
TRBV20-1	TRBJ1-2	CSARDGTGPNGYTF
TRBV18	TRBJ1-2	CASSVRQGTYGYTF
TRBV7-9	TRBJ2-2	CASKPRDSNTGELFF
TRBV10-3	TRBJ1-4	CAISEGQGALNEKLFF
TRBV2	TRBJ1-2	CASSLQGAANYGYTF
TRBV11-2	TRBJ2-1	CASSLGGESYNEQFF
TRBV30	TRBJ1-5	CAWSGGSRNQPQHF
TRBV27	TRBJ1-6	CASSSHKGGFGSPLHF
TRBV6-2/TRBV6-3	TRBJ1-5	CASSLYSTLESLNQPQHF
TRBV12-3/TRBV12-4	TRBJ2-7	CASSFGTYEQYF
TRBV7-9	TRBJ1-3	CASSSSRQGAHF
TRBV19	TRBJ1-2	CATQGGWGAYGYTF
TRBV30	TRBJ1-2	CAWSRGREGGGYTF
TRBV5-4	TRBJ1-4	CASSPRGEGEKLFF
TRBV5-1	TRBJ1-2	CASSLGGRDYGYTF
TRBV2	TRBJ1-2	CASSRTGSSIPLYGYTF
TRBV20-1	TRBJ1-5	CSASTGSHAGQPQHF
TRBV2	TRBJ1-2	CASRDRGMVYGYTF
TRBV12-3/TRBV12-4	TRBJ1-1	CASSLAPNTEAFF
TRBV19	TRBJ1-6	CASSMLSGVENNSPLHF
TRBV29-1	TRBJ2-1	CSVEDSSYNEQFF
TRBV19	TRBJ1-2	CASTPPGGKEQGYTF
TRBV7-2	TRBJ1-3	CASSFKGSSGNTIYF
TRBV6-1	TRBJ1-5	CASSEAGYYSNQPQHF
TRBV27	TRBJ1-2	CASSLGTGRPPYGYTF
TRBV6-1	TRBJ1-2	CASSQRDRGYGYTF
TRBV7-2	TRBJ2-5	CASSLRLRGGGSQYF
TRBV5-3	TRBJ1-1	CAAQGLNTEAFF
TRBV23-1	TRBJ2-1	CASSQILVHNEQFF
TRBV6-1	TRBJ2-1	CASSEGLTDRQFF
TRBV20-1	TRBJ1-1	CSAFLRGGGTEAFF
TRBV2	TRBJ2-1	CASRGPRLAGEQFF
TRBV6-4	TRBJ1-1	CASSEALGTDHPMNTEAFF
TRBV27	TRBJ1-1	CASSPTTGGDEAFF
TRBV20-1	TRBJ1-1	CSAVPGGRVTEAFF
TRBV19	TRBJ1-6	CASTRVSGSPLHF
TRBV20-1	TRBJ1-2	CSARDRRGWYGYTF
TRBV12-3/TRBV12-4	TRBJ1-2	CASSAYRGRYGYTF
TRBV20-1	TRBJ2-3	CSASPPLGGIWGTDTQYF
TRBV6-1	TRBJ2-2	CASSVLGAGGITGELFF
TRBV7-9	TRBJ1-3	CASRDGTGPGNTIYF